These 31 T cell receptor beta chains share one sample of origin, sequenced in a study of shared clonotypes between healthy human individuals. Only in-frame clones appear in the TCRdb table, and some are missing; sequencing was by immunoSEQ multiplex PCR. The data show about 2.4 million clones, 93% seen once. The sample taken for sequencing was naive CD4+ T cells from PBMCs. Subset of the sample: CD45RA+ positively selected. The receptors shown here come from a man younger than 35 in good health. Some clones in this sample may be carry-over from other donors' samples.

J is TRBJ2-3 and V is TRBV5-6; TRBD2 matches at 12 bases. V gave up 0 bases and J gave up 5 bases; unmatched junction bases: 10. Germline CDR1 SGHDT, CDR2 YYEEEE. This CDR3 comprises 18 residues. In DNA, the CDR3 is TGTGCCAGCAGCTTGGCTAGCGGGAGGGCATTCGGTAAAGATACGCAGTATTTT. Its protein product is CASSLASGRAFGKDTQYF.

This clone was recorded only once. This chain links TRBV5-1 with TRBJ1-1, with TRBD1 as a possible D gene (6 bases). V dropped 5 bases and J dropped 0 bases, with 20 bases sitting between them. Germline V CDR1 and CDR2: SGHRS, YFSETQ. There are 17 residues in the CDR3. The CDR3 DNA sequence: TGCGCCAGCAGTTTAGGCGCTTTAGGACAGATGAACACTGAAGCTTTCTTT. It yields the protein CASSLGALGQMNTEAFF.

The chain employs TRBV11-2 and TRBJ1-1, with 8 bases fitting TRBD1. Germline values: CDR1 SGHAT, CDR2 FQNNGV. V shed 5 bases and J 6 bases; nucleotides not matched to a gene: 2. CDR3 length: 12 amino acids. The CDR3 coding sequence is TGTGCCAGCAGCCAGACAGGGGCTGAAGCTTTCTTT. It is translated as CASSQTGAEAFF.

The chain carries TRBV27 and TRBJ1-1; TRBD1 matches 9 bases. This CDR3 is 16 amino acids long. The J segment lost 3 bases and the V segment lost 6 bases, leaving 11 bases of the junction unmatched. Germline CDR1 is MNHEY and CDR2 is SMNVEV (reference sequence). The CDR3 DNA sequence: TGTGCCAGCAGGTCATACGGGACAGGGATGGACACTGAAGCTTTCTTT. Translation: CASRSYGTGMDTEAFF.

The chain has TRBV6-1 and TRBJ1-2; D gene unclear. V was trimmed by 0 bases and J by 7 bases, leaving 6 bases between them. The CDR3 has 12 residues. Germline V gene lookup returns CDR1 MNHNS and CDR2 SASEGT. The CDR3 DNA reads as TGTGCCAGCAGTGAAGCTGTAGGTGGCTACACCTTC. Protein product: CASSEAVGGYTF.

This chain uses TRBV29-1 with TRBJ2-6; weak D call: TRBD2 (6 bases). The CDR3 is 15 amino acids. Between the trimmed V and J ends, which lost 4 bases and 2 bases, there was a span of 12 bases. CDR1 is SQVTM, CDR2 ANQGSEA, per germline. CDR3 in amino acids: CSVVGGVAGANVLTF. CDR3 nucleotide sequence: TGCAGCGTTGTAGGAGGGGTGGCTGGGGCCAACGTCCTGACTTTC.

The rearrangement uses TRBV9 and TRBJ2-7; D may correspond to TRBD1 or TRBD2 (6 bases each). The germline V gene encodes CDR1 SGDLS and CDR2 YYNGEE. Trimming took off 0 bases at V and 2 bases at J, with 12 bases between the two ends. This CDR3 contains 15 residues. Here the CDR3 DNA reads TGTGCCAGCAGCGTAGCGGGGGCCCAGACCTACGAGCAGTACTTC. It is translated as CASSVAGAQTYEQYF.

V and J are TRBV5-1 and TRBJ2-2, with D perhaps being TRBD1 or TRBD2 (5 bases each). Germline V lookup: CDR1 SGHRS, CDR2 YFSETQ. V lost 7 bases and J 4 bases, leaving 17 bases between the germline ends. This CDR3 comprises 15 residues. CDR3 in amino acids: CASSRTGAGTGELFF. CDR3 bases: TGCGCCAGCTCCCGGACCGGGGCGGGCACCGGGGAGCTGTTTTTT.

Points on this clone: Other DNA sequences within the sample encode an identical CDR3. The rearrangement uses TRBV12-5 and TRBJ2-3, with 7 bases fitting TRBD2. Germline trimming cut 0 bases from V and 4 bases from J; bases unmatched to any gene: 4. The CDR3 spans 15 residues. Germline V gives CDR1 LGHNT, CDR2 FRNRAP. CDR3 residues: CASGLVVAGADTQYF. The CDR3 DNA reads TGTGCTAGTGGTTTGGTAGTTGCGGGGGCAGATACGCAGTATTTT.

The V call is TRBV6-1, the J call TRBJ1-5; tentative D call: TRBD1 (6 bases). This CDR3 region has 15 residues. Germline V gives CDR1 MNHNS, CDR2 SASEGT. V was trimmed by 4 bases and J by 5 bases, leaving 15 bases between them. CDR3 residues: CASSALQGGHQPQHF. DNA of the CDR3: TGTGCCAGCAGTGCCTTACAGGGAGGGCATCAGCCCCAGCATTTT.

This clone has just one count. The V and J genes are TRBV6-6 and TRBJ2-5; the D is unclear. The CDR3 is 12 amino acids. Deletions cut 4 bases from V and 5 bases from J, with 8 bases between. CDR1 and CDR2 (germline): MNHNY, SVGAGI (reference sequence). The CDR3 sequence: CASSLIGETQYF. CDR3 nucleotides: TGTGCCAGCAGTTTGATTGGGGAGACCCAGTACTTC.

The chain carries TRBV5-8 and TRBJ1-1, with TRBD1 matching 11 bases. Germline CDR1 is SGHTS and CDR2 is YDEGEE. The CDR3 runs to 14 residues. Trimming cost V 4 bases and J 10 bases; bases outside gene matches: 9. Written as DNA, the CDR3 is TGTGCCAGCAGCATCGGACAGGGGGCGAGTAGAGCTTTCTTT. Protein product: CASSIGQGASRAFF. Filled out from reference TRBV5-8 and TRBJ1-1, the complete variable domain reads EAGVTQSPTHLIKTRGQQATLRCSPISGHTSVYWYQQALGLGLQFLLWYDEGEERNRGNFPPRFSGRQFPNYSSELNVNALELEDSALYLCASSIGQGASRAFFGQGTRLTVV.

The chain is built from TRBV7-2 and TRBJ1-2, with TRBD1 matching 10 bases. Germline V CDR1 and CDR2: SGHTA, FQGNSA. The CDR3 covers 15 residues. V gave up 5 bases and J gave up 9 bases; unmatched junction bases: 12. DNA for the CDR3: TGTGCCAGCAGCCGAGACCGACAGGGGGCCTTTAGCTACACCTTC. Its protein product is CASSRDRQGAFSYTF.

This clone has just one count. The chain employs TRBV10-3 and TRBJ2-3; 8 bases match TRBD1. J lost 0 bases, V lost 10 bases, and 9 bases had no gene match. The CDR3 has 15 amino acids. The V gene's germline CDR1 is ENHRY and CDR2 SYGVKD. The CDR3 bases are TGTGCCACGCTACCGGGACAGGCCAGCACAGATACGCAGTATTTT. Translating it yields CATLPGQASTDTQYF.

CDR3 sequence: CASSRQRDNSPLHF. CDR3 bases: TGTGCCAGTAGTAGACAGAGAGACAATTCACCCCTCCACTTT. The chain carries TRBV19 and TRBJ1-6; a weak D match, TRBD1 (5 bases). Germline CDR1 LNHDA, CDR2 SQIVND (reference sequence). Trimming stripped 4 bases from V and 7 bases from J, with 11 bases between. The CDR3 has 14 residues.

CDR3 nucleotides: TGTGCCAGCAGCTTAGGTCCAGAGCGGGAGGGATACAATGAGCAGTTCTTC. Its protein product is CASSLGPEREGYNEQFF. The rearrangement uses TRBV11-3 and TRBJ2-1, with 10 bases aligning to TRBD2. This CDR3 region has 17 residues. The ends lost 1 base at V and 4 bases at J; junction bases unmatched: 7. Germline CDR1 is SGHNT and CDR2 is YENEEA.

This clone was found a few times. V gene TRBV7-2 combines with J gene TRBJ2-5; 9 positions agree with TRBD2. The CDR3 runs to 15 residues. The V segment lost 5 bases and the J segment 1 base; nucleotides outside the gene matches: 5. Germline CDR1 is SGHTA and CDR2 is FQGNSA. This CDR3 is CASSPQTSGQETQYF. CDR3 nucleotides: TGTGCCAGCAGCCCCCAGACTAGCGGCCAAGAGACCCAGTACTTC.

Only one count was recorded for this clone. The gene calls are TRBV4-2 and TRBJ2-2, with TRBD2 as a possible D gene (6 bases). The ends were cut back, 0 bases at V and 5 bases at J, with 13 bases in the middle. The germline gives CDR1 LGHNA, CDR2 YNFKEQ. CDR3 length: 16 amino acids. The CDR3 DNA reads TGTGCCAGCAGCCAAGATCGTGCGGGACTGACCGGGGAGCTGTTTTTT. It yields the protein CASSQDRAGLTGELFF.

A word on this clone: The same CDR3 also results from other DNA sequences found in this sample. V and J are TRBV19 and TRBJ2-5; 9 bases fit TRBD1. The CDR3 totals 14 residues. V trimming: 4 bases; J trimming: 3 bases; junction bases outside the gene matches: 3. Germline CDR1 LNHDA, CDR2 SQIVND (reference sequence). The CDR3 loop is CASSTRTGEETQYF. CDR3 bases: TGTGCCAGTAGTACTCGGACAGGGGAAGAGACCCAGTACTTC.

This chain joins TRBV11-3 and TRBJ1-1, with D tentatively TRBD1 (5 bases). Germline V gene lookup returns CDR1 SGHNT and CDR2 YENEEA. There are 15 residues in the CDR3. V lost 1 base to trimming and J lost 3 bases, with 12 bases between them. The chain's CDR3 is CASSLGGLGDTEAFF. The CDR3 bases are TGTGCCAGCAGCTTAGGAGGTTTGGGGGACACTGAAGCTTTCTTT.

The V and J genes are TRBV19 and TRBJ2-3, with D tentatively TRBD1 or TRBD2 (5 bases each). The germline V gene encodes CDR1 LNHDA and CDR2 SQIVND (reference sequence). The ends were cut back, 6 bases at V and 3 bases at J, with 16 bases in the middle. This CDR3 has 15 residues. The CDR3 is CASSLDGAGTDTQYF. The DNA for the CDR3 is TGTGCCAGTAGCCTCGACGGGGCAGGAACAGATACGCAGTATTTT.

V and J are TRBV27 and TRBJ1-1; D is uncertain. V dropped 5 bases and J dropped 4 bases, with 14 bases sitting between them. From germline, CDR1 is MNHEY and CDR2 SMNVEV (reference sequence). The CDR3 spans 14 residues. The CDR3 here is CASSQTRRTTEAFF. The DNA of the CDR3 is TGTGCCAGCAGTCAAACCAGGAGGACCACTGAAGCTTTCTTT.

This rearrangement joins TRBV2 to TRBJ2-4; TRBD2 agrees at 12 bases. The germline CDR1 and CDR2 sequences are SNHLY and FYNNEI. V shed 5 bases, J shed 6 bases, and the junction held 11 bases outside the gene matches. CDR3 size: 17 residues. The CDR3 DNA is TGTGCCAGCAGTTCGCCCCTAGCGGGAGGGCCGCGAAACATTCAGTACTTC. Translating gives CASSSPLAGGPRNIQYF.

This sequence joins TRBV4-1 and TRBJ1-1, with D possibly matching TRBD1 (5 bases). With 0 bases removed from V and 6 bases from J, the gap between germline ends came to 14 bases. The CDR3 has 15 amino acids. Looked up from germline, CDR1 is MGHRA and CDR2 is YSYEKL. The CDR3 loop is CASSQEGRGGSEAFF. The CDR3 nucleotides are TGCGCCAGCAGCCAAGAAGGGCGGGGCGGATCTGAAGCTTTCTTT.

This rearrangement joins TRBV28 to TRBJ2-2, with D tentatively TRBD1 (5 bases). V dropped 4 bases and J dropped 3 bases, with 6 bases sitting between them. This CDR3 is 13 amino acids long. CDR1 is MDHEN and CDR2 is SYDVKM in the germline V gene. The CDR3 loop reads CASSSGYTGELFF. The CDR3 nucleotides are TGTGCCAGCAGTTCAGGGTACACCGGGGAGCTGTTTTTT.

Turning to this clone: Other DNA variants within this sample encode the same CDR3. This chain links TRBV5-1 with TRBJ1-1; a weak D match, TRBD1 (5 bases). The germline V and J ends were trimmed by 1 base and 2 bases, with 9 bases remaining between them. The CDR3 contains 14 residues. Germline V gene data show CDR1 as SGHRS and CDR2 as YFSETQ. The CDR3 here is CASSLFQGNTEAFF. The CDR3 nucleotides are TGCGCCAGCAGCTTGTTTCAGGGAAACACTGAAGCTTTCTTT.

The genes are TRBV28 and TRBJ2-2, with TRBD2 matching over 11 bases. Germline V lookup: CDR1 MDHEN, CDR2 SYDVKM. The CDR3 runs to 18 residues. V was pared by 1 base and J by 6 bases, with 10 bases of the junction left unmatched. As DNA, the CDR3 is TGTGCCAGCAGTTTATACCGTAGCGGGAGGGCCAAGGCCGGGGAGCTGTTTTTT. This gives the protein CASSLYRSGRAKAGELFF.

V is TRBV5-1 and J is TRBJ1-1; D not certain. In germline, CDR1 is SGHRS, CDR2 YFSETQ. Trimming removed 0 bases at V and 1 base at J, with 7 bases between. CDR3 length: 14 residues. This CDR3 reads CASSLAETNTEAFF. CDR3 nucleotides: TGCGCCAGCAGCTTGGCAGAGACGAACACTGAAGCTTTCTTT.

The rearrangement joins TRBV11-3 to TRBJ2-4, with a possible D match to TRBD2 (5 bases). Germline lookup yields CDR1 SGHNT and CDR2 YENEEA. CDR3 length: 16 residues. V was clipped by 1 base and J by 0 bases, with 10 bases between them. In nucleotides, the CDR3 is TGTGCCAGCAGCTTAGCGGGAAACCTAGCCAAAAACATTCAGTACTTC. Protein sequence: CASSLAGNLAKNIQYF.

On this clone itself: The same CDR3 can be traced to other DNA sequences in this sample. The chain employs TRBV6-5 and TRBJ2-5; no clear D gene. V shed 6 bases and J shed 1 base, with 12 bases lying between them. The CDR3 is made up of 14 amino acids. Germline values: CDR1 MNHEY, CDR2 SVGAGI. The CDR3 here is CASSYGPLQETQYF. The CDR3 DNA reads as TGTGCCAGCAGCTACGGACCGCTCCAAGAGACCCAGTACTTC.

The rearrangement uses TRBV6-5 and TRBJ1-2; D unclear. The CDR3 runs to 13 residues. Trimming removed 6 bases from V and 1 base from J, with 9 bases in between. Germline V CDR1 and CDR2: MNHEY, SVGAGI. CDR3 sequence reads: CASSPTHNYGYTF. CDR3 DNA: TGTGCCAGCAGCCCTACTCATAACTATGGCTACACCTTC.